This T cell receptor (beta chain) derives from a study of blood T cell repertoires in COVID-19. Study information: Both acute and convalescent COVID-19 samples were obtained from the United States, Italy and Spain. In each case, the material was cDNA or gDNA derived from T cells, B-cell-depleted T cells, or PBMCs.

Original processing methods: Using reference gene primer amplification, nucleated cell counts were estimated. Repertoires were generated with immunoSEQ multiplex PCR, while TCRdb's copy carries only in-frame clones and drops some. For V, J and clone size, that table is used; D and trimming come from the DNA. The sample records some 130,000 clones, around 86% being singletons. Seattle patient enrollment occurred during active infection, with longitudinal follow-up thereafter. The specimen sequenced was peripheral blood. This receptor was obtained from a woman between 65 and 79 years old with COVID-19, enrolled during active disease.

The CDR3 loop reads CASSESMGAGRSATNEKLFF. In DNA, the CDR3 is TGCGCCAGCAGTGAGTCGATGGGGGCAGGGCGCTCTGCAACTAATGAAAAACTGTTTTTT. The J gene is TRBJ1-4, the V gene TRBV10-2; perhaps TRBD1 as D (6 bases). The germline gives CDR1 WSHSY, CDR2 SAAADI. Trimming cost V 0 bases and J 0 bases, with 20 bases left between them. The length of the CDR3 is 20 residues.